The 23 T cell receptor beta chains below were found in one sample sequenced in a study of blood T cell repertoires in COVID-19. Repertoires were generated with immunoSEQ multiplex PCR, while TCRdb's copy carries only in-frame clones and drops some. Among a few hundred thousand clones listed, approximately 89% were seen once. The sample was peripheral blood. Every receptor here comes from a woman aged 30 to 39 who had recovered from COVID-19.

This chain uses TRBV30 with TRBJ1-1, with D unclear. This CDR3 spans 12 amino acids. CDR1 is GTSNPN and CDR2 is SVGIG in the germline V gene (reference sequence). Trimming cost V 8 bases and J 4 bases, with 14 bases left between them. CDR3 sequence (DNA): TGTGCCGGAGTTAAGCTCGGCACTGAAGCTTTCTTT. It codes for CAGVKLGTEAFF.

The chain is built from TRBV30 and TRBJ1-5; D unclear. Germline CDR1 is GTSNPN and CDR2 is SVGIG (reference sequence). Trimming took 2 bases from V and 8 from J, leaving 19 bases between them. This CDR3 is built from 15 residues. CDR3 nucleotides: TGTGCCTGGAGTCCCCCTAACGTCCGGGGAAAGCCCCAGCATTTT. It yields the protein CAWSPPNVRGKPQHF.

The rearrangement joins TRBV7-6 to TRBJ1-2, with 8 bases identical to TRBD1. Germline CDR1 and CDR2: SGHVS and FNYEAQ. The CDR3 length is 15 residues. V dropped 2 bases and J dropped 5; count of bases not matched to a gene: 7. Here the CDR3 reads CASSLSTGGIYGYTF. DNA of the CDR3: TGTGCCAGCAGCTTAAGCACAGGGGGAATTTATGGCTACACCTTC.

The DNA for the CDR3 is TGTGCCAGCAGCCAAGTCACAGGGGGTCGGGCTGGAAACACCATATATTTT. It specifies CASSQVTGGRAGNTIYF. V is TRBV4-2 and J is TRBJ1-3; 8 nucleotides match TRBD1. The CDR3 consists of 17 residues. The ends lost 1 base at V and 2 bases at J; junction bases unmatched: 7. Per germline, CDR1 LGHNA and CDR2 YNFKEQ.

The rearrangement joins TRBV5-6 to TRBJ2-1; the match to TRBD1 covers 8 bases. CDR3 size: 15 residues. Trimming at V came to 4 bases and at J to 5 bases, leaving 8 bases not matched to a gene. Germline CDR1 is SGHDT and CDR2 is YYEEEE. The CDR3: CASSAPTGADNEQFF. The DNA of the CDR3 is TGTGCCAGCAGCGCCCCGACAGGGGCCGACAATGAGCAGTTCTTC.

V and J are TRBV11-3 and TRBJ2-1, with TRBD1 identical over 9 bases. Germline V gene sequence: CDR1 SGHNT, CDR2 YENEEA. J was trimmed by 3 bases and V by 0 bases; bases with no gene match: 3. The CDR3 sequence is 16 residues long. CDR3 loop: CASSLEGQGNYNEQFF. CDR3 nucleotides: TGTGCCAGCAGCTTAGAGGGACAGGGAAACTACAATGAGCAGTTCTTC.

The CDR3: CASSFGGQGATGELFF. The CDR3 region has the DNA TGCGCCAGCAGCTTTGGGGGACAGGGGGCAACCGGGGAGCTGTTTTTT. This rearrangement joins TRBV5-1 to TRBJ2-2, with 12 bases that match TRBD1. This CDR3 comprises 16 residues. V lost 2 bases and J lost 5; bases outside the gene matches: 4. CDR1 and CDR2 (germline): SGHRS, YFSETQ. The whole variable domain, remainder taken from reference TRBV5-1 and TRBJ2-2, is KAGVTQTPRYLIKTRGQQVTLSCSPISGHRSVSWYQQTPGQGLQFLFEYFSETQRNKGNFPGRFSGRQFSNSRSEMNVSTLELGDSALYLCASSFGGQGATGELFFGEGSRLTVL.

V usage is TRBV12-3 or TRBV12-4 and J usage is TRBJ2-1; 9 bases line up with TRBD1. The CDR3 totals 13 residues. V was clipped by 4 bases and J by 11 bases; unmatched bases: 6. The chain's CDR3 is CASSSDRGRKQFF. The DNA of the CDR3 is TGTGCCAGCAGTTCGGACAGGGGACGAAAGCAGTTCTTC.

This sequence joins TRBV18 and TRBJ1-1, with TRBD1 identical over 11 bases. The CDR3 sequence is 17 residues long. The germline V gene encodes CDR1 KGHSH and CDR2 LQKENI. V gave up 3 bases and J gave up 6 bases; unmatched junction bases: 12. CDR3 amino acids: CASSPTSGTGGLPEAFF. CDR3 bases: TGTGCCAGCTCACCTACATCCGGGACAGGGGGTTTGCCTGAAGCTTTCTTT.

The J gene is TRBJ1-5, the V gene TRBV24-1; a weak D match, TRBD1 (5 bases). Trimming took 9 bases from V and 1 from J, leaving 12 bases between them. This CDR3 is built from 14 residues. CDR1 is KGHDR, CDR2 SFDVKD, per germline. CDR3 protein: CATRGPGSNQPQHF. The CDR3 region has the DNA TGTGCCACCCGTGGGCCAGGGAGCAATCAGCCCCAGCATTTT.

The chain couples TRBV4-1 to TRBJ1-2; D perhaps matches TRBD1 (5 bases). Trimming took 4 bases from V and 5 from J, leaving 11 bases between them. Germline V CDR1 and CDR2: MGHRA, YSYEKL. This CDR3 has 13 residues. The CDR3 coding sequence is TGCGCCAGCAGCCCGGACACCTTGTATGGCTACACCTTC. Translated: CASSPDTLYGYTF.

The rearrangement joins TRBV5-1 to TRBJ1-1; D might be TRBD1 (6 bases). CDR3 length: 14 residues. Between the trimmed V and J ends, which lost 0 bases and 8 bases, there was a span of 14 bases. The germline V gene has CDR1 SGHRS and CDR2 YFSETQ. This chain's CDR3 is CASSLVINTGEAFF. Written as DNA, the CDR3 is TGCGCCAGCAGCTTGGTCATTAATACAGGGGAAGCTTTCTTT.

The chain is built from TRBV7-2 and TRBJ2-5, with a weak D call TRBD2 (6 bases). This CDR3 contains 14 residues. Germline values: CDR1 SGHTA, CDR2 FQGNSA. V was trimmed by 1 base and J by 1 base, leaving 7 bases between them. The CDR3 bases are TGTGCCAGCAGCTTAGGTAGCGGCCAAGAGACCCAGTACTTC. Amino acid sequence: CASSLGSGQETQYF.

V usage is TRBV5-8 and J usage is TRBJ1-1; no firm D call. Deletions cut 4 bases from V and 8 bases from J, with 24 bases between. The CDR3 is 16 residues long. Germline V gene sequence: CDR1 SGHTS, CDR2 YDEGEE. The CDR3: CASSVRPQVTSPEAFF. The CDR3 nucleotides are TGTGCCAGCAGCGTTAGACCCCAGGTTACATCACCCGAAGCTTTCTTT. Combining the CDR3 with reference TRBV5-8 and TRBJ1-1 gives the whole variable domain EAGVTQSPTHLIKTRGQQATLRCSPISGHTSVYWYQQALGLGLQFLLWYDEGEERNRGNFPPRFSGRQFPNYSSELNVNALELEDSALYLCASSVRPQVTSPEAFFGQGTRLTVV.

The V and J genes are TRBV5-1 and TRBJ2-1; TRBD1 aligns across 8 bases. The length of the CDR3 is 16 residues. The ends lost 4 bases at V and 2 bases at J; junction bases unmatched: 8. The germline gives CDR1 SGHRS, CDR2 YFSETQ. The CDR3, as DNA: TGCGCCAGCAGCCCCGGGACAGGATCTCCCTACAATGAGCAGTTCTTC. This translates into CASSPGTGSPYNEQFF.

The chain carries TRBV19 and TRBJ2-5; D remains ambiguous. The V and J ends lost 2 bases and 2 bases respectively, with 9 bases between them. This CDR3 region has 14 residues. Germline V gene lookup returns CDR1 LNHDA and CDR2 SQIVND (reference sequence). The chain's CDR3 is CASSIPTSQETQYF. The DNA for the CDR3 is TGTGCCAGTAGTATACCCACTTCACAAGAGACCCAGTACTTC.

This chain links TRBV2 with TRBJ1-1, with D possibly being TRBD1 (5 bases). From germline, CDR1 is SNHLY and CDR2 FYNNEI. The CDR3 is made up of 13 amino acids. V was clipped by 6 bases and J by 4 bases, with 12 bases between them. This chain's CDR3 is CASRDTMSTEAFF. The CDR3, as DNA: TGTGCCAGCAGGGACACGATGAGCACTGAAGCTTTCTTT.

A few counts support this clone. This chain links TRBV30 with TRBJ1-6; perhaps TRBD1 as D (5 bases). V was trimmed by 3 bases and J by 13 bases, leaving 19 bases between them. CDR3 size: 14 residues. Germline CDR1 GTSNPN, CDR2 SVGIG (reference sequence). CDR3 in amino acids: CAWSGGGPQAPLHF. For the CDR3, the DNA is TGTGCCTGGAGCGGGGGAGGCCCTCAAGCCCCCCTCCACTTT.

CDR3 bases: TGCGCCAGCAGCAAACGGAGCGGGGGGGCCCCCTACGAGCAGTACTTC. It yields the protein CASSKRSGGAPYEQYF. The chain is built from TRBV5-1 and TRBJ2-7, with TRBD2 matching over 10 bases. The CDR3 contains 16 residues. With 4 bases clipped from V and 2 bases from J, the junction kept 9 bases outside the gene matches. From germline, CDR1 is SGHRS and CDR2 YFSETQ.

This chain joins TRBV18 and TRBJ2-1, with D hard to call. Germline CDR1 and CDR2: KGHSH and LQKENI. V was cut by 3 bases and J by 4 bases, with 13 bases left in between. The CDR3 has 15 residues. The CDR3 nucleotides are TGTGCCAGCTCACCTACCCCCTGGGCATACAATGAGCAGTTCTTC. Amino acid sequence: CASSPTPWAYNEQFF. Supplemented by reference TRBV18 and TRBJ2-1, the full variable domain reads NAGVMQNPRHLVRRRGQEARLRCSPMKGHSHVYWYRQLPEEGLKFMVYLQKENIIDESGMPKERFSAEFPKEGPSILRIQQVVRGDSAAYFCASSPTPWAYNEQFFGPGTRLTVL.

CDR3 sequence (DNA): TGTGCCAGCTCAACGGGGGCGAACACCGGGGAGCTGTTTTTT. Protein product: CASSTGANTGELFF. V usage is TRBV7-2 and J usage is TRBJ2-2, with D possibly matching TRBD2 (6 bases). The germline V gene has CDR1 SGHTA and CDR2 FQGNSA. With 8 bases removed from V and 0 bases from J, the gap between germline ends came to 10 bases. The length of the CDR3 is 14 residues.

The genes are TRBV13 and TRBJ2-1, with 8 bases that match TRBD1. Germline V gene data show CDR1 as PRHDT and CDR2 as FYEKMQ (reference sequence). This CDR3 spans 14 amino acids. V lost 5 bases to trimming and J lost 5 bases; unmatched junction nucleotides: 5. The CDR3 bases are TGTGCCAGCAGCCTTAGGACAGGGAACAATGAGCAGTTCTTC. This translates into CASSLRTGNNEQFF. Drawing the rest from reference TRBV13 and TRBJ2-1, the complete variable domain is AAGVIQSPRHLIKEKRETATLKCYPIPRHDTVYWYQQGPGQDPQFLISFYEKMQSDKGSIPDRFSAQQFSDYHSELNMSSLELGDSALYFCASSLRTGNNEQFFGPGTRLTVL.

The V and J genes are TRBV18 and TRBJ2-1, with TRBD1 identical over 11 bases. The CDR3 runs 17 residues. Unmatched junction bases numbered 12, after V lost 3 bases and J lost 8 bases. Germline assignment: CDR1 KGHSH and CDR2 LQKENI. The CDR3 DNA follows: TGTGCCAGCTCACCTAAATTACCGGGACAGGGGGGCCATGAGCAGTTCTTC. Amino acids: CASSPKLPGQGGHEQFF.